The rows below give T cell receptor beta chains drawn from one sample of a study of cytomegalovirus exposure and HLA in healthy donors. Assay used: immunoSEQ multiplex PCR; TCRdb lists only in-frame clones, some missing. The profile shows around 220,000 clones, around 80% of them singletons. The specimen was PBMCs. All receptors come from a girl aged 2 to 10 in good health and CMV-seronegative. CDR3s include the opening cysteine and the closing phenylalanine or tryptophan. D genes are given only for firm matches. Size values are once, few and many counts, or a class for expanded clones, and some rows have none.

v_gene	j_gene	abundance	d_gene	CDR3aa	CDR3nt
TRBV19	TRBJ2-1	-	TRBD2	CASTGRGTIPISNNEQFF	TGTGCCAGTACCGGGAGGGGAACCATCCCAATTAGCAACAATGAGCAGTTCTTC
TRBV7-3	TRBJ2-2	-	-	CASSGETGELFF	TGTGCCAGCAGCGGGGAGACCGGGGAGCTGTTTTTT
TRBV18	TRBJ1-2	-	TRBD1	CASSPAGGNYGYTF	TGTGCCAGCTCACCAGCAGGGGGTAACTATGGCTACACCTTC
TRBV7-2	TRBJ1-2	-	TRBD1	CASSFRDRPNYGYTF	TGTGCCAGCAGCTTTAGGGACAGGCCTAACTATGGCTACACCTTC
TRBV12-5	TRBJ2-1	-	TRBD2	CASGLIGGSVDEQFF	TGTGCTAGTGGTTTGATCGGCGGGAGTGTCGATGAGCAGTTCTTC
TRBV13	TRBJ2-7	-	-	CASSVGQNSYEQYF	TGTGCCAGCAGCGTAGGACAGAACTCCTACGAGCAGTACTTC
TRBV5-6	TRBJ1-2	once	TRBD1	CASSLQGYNYGYTF	TGTGCCAGCAGCTTACAGGGGTATAACTATGGCTACACCTTC
TRBV27	TRBJ1-1	once	-	CAGEVAGRDNNTEAFF	TGTGCCGGCGAAGTCGCGGGAAGGGATAATAACACTGAAGCTTTCTTT
TRBV6-5	TRBJ1-3	-	-	CASSYIPGNTIYF	TGTGCCAGCAGTTACATTCCAGGAAACACCATATATTTT
TRBV5-5	TRBJ2-1	few	-	CASSLVFSGTYNEQFF	TGTGCCAGCAGCTTAGTTTTTTCCGGGACTTACAATGAGCAGTTCTTC
TRBV2	TRBJ2-5	-	TRBD2	CASSPLPSGGVRKETQYF	TGTGCCAGCAGCCCGCTGCCTAGCGGGGGGGTGCGGAAAGAGACCCAGTACTTC
TRBV27	TRBJ1-1	-	-	CASRGGVNTEAFF	TGTGCCAGCAGGGGGGGGGTGAACACTGAAGCTTTCTTT
TRBV4-1	TRBJ2-7	-	-	CASSHRGSGSSYEQYF	TGCGCCAGCAGCCACCGAGGGTCGGGGAGCTCCTACGAGCAGTACTTC
TRBV25-1	TRBJ1-3	-	-	CASSGPQGNSGNTIYF	TGTGCCAGCAGTGGACCTCAGGGTAACTCTGGAAACACCATATATTTT
TRBV5-4	TRBJ2-1	-	TRBD2	CASSHASGSYNEQFF	TGTGCCAGCAGCCACGCTAGCGGGAGTTACAATGAGCAGTTCTTC
TRBV29-1	TRBJ2-1	-	-	CSVGRGPNEQFF	TGCAGCGTTGGTCGCGGCCCTAATGAGCAGTTCTTC